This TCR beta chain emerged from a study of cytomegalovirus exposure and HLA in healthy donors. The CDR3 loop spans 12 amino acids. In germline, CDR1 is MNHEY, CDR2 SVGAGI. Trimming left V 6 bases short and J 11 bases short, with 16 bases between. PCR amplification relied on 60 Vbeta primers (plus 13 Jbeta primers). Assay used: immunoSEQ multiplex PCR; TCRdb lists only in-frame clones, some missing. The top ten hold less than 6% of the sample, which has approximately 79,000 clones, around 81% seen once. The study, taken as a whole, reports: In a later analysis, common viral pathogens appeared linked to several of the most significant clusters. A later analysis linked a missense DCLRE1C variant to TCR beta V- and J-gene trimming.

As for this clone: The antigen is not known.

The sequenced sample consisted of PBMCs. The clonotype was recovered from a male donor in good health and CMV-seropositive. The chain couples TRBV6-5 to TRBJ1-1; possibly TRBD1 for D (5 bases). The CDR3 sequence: CASSLSGGGAFF. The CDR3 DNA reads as TGTGCCAGCAGCCTCTCGGGGGGAGGTGCTTTCTTT.